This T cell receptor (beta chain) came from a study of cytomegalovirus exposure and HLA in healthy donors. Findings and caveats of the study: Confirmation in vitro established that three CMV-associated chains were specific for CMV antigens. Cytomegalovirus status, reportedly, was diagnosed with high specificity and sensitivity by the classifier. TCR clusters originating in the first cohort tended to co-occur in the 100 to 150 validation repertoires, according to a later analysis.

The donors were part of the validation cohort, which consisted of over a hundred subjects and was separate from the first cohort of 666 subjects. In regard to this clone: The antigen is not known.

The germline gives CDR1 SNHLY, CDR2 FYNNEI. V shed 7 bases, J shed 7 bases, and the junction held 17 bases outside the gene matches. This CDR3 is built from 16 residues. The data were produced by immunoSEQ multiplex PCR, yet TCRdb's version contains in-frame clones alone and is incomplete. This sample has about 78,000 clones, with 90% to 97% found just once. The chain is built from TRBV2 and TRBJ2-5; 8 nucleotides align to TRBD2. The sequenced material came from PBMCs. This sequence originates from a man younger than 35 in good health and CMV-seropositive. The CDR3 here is CASTYTPGGTGGTQYF. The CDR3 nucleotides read TGTGCCAGCACCTACACACCGGGGGGGACGGGTGGGACCCAGTACTTC.